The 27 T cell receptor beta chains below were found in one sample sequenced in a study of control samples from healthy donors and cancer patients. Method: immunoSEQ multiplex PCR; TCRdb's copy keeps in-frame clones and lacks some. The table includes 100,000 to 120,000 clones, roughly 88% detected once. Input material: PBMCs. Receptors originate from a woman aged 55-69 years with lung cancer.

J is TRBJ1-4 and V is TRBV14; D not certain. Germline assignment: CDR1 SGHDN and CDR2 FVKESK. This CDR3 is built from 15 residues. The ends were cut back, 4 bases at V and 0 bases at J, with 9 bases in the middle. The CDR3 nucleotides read TGTGCCAGCAGCCGGCATATTGCAACTAATGAAAAACTGTTTTTT. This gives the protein CASSRHIATNEKLFF.

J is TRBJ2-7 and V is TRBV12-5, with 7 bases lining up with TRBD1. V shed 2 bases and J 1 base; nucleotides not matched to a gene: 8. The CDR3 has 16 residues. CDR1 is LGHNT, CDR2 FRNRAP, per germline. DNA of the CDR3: TGTGCTAGTGGTTTGTGGCAGGGGGTAACATCCTACGAGCAGTACTTC. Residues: CASGLWQGVTSYEQYF.

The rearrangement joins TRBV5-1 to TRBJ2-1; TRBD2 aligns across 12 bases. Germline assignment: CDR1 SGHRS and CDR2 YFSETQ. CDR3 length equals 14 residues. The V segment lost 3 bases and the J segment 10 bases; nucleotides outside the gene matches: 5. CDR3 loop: CASSSRTSGNEQFF. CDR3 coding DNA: TGCGCCAGCAGCTCGAGGACTAGCGGGAACGAGCAGTTCTTC.

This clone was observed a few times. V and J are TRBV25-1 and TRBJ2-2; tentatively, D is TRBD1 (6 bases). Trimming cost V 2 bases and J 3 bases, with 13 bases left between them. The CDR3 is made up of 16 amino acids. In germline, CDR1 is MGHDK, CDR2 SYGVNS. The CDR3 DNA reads TGTGCCAGCAGTGAAGGAAGGGGGATGGACACCGGGGAGCTGTTTTTT. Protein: CASSEGRGMDTGELFF.

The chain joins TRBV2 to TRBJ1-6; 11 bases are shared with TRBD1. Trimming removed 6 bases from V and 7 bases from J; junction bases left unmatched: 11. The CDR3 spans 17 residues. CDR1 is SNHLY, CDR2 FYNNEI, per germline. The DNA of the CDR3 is TGTGCCAGCAGGACACTCCGGGACAGGGGGAGGAATTCACCCCTCCACTTT. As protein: CASRTLRDRGRNSPLHF.

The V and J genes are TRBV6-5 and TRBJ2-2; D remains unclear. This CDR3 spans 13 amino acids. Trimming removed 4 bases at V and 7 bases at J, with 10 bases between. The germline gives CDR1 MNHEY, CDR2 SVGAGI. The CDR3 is CASSSPIDGELFF. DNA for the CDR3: TGTGCCAGCAGTTCTCCCATAGACGGGGAGCTGTTTTTT.

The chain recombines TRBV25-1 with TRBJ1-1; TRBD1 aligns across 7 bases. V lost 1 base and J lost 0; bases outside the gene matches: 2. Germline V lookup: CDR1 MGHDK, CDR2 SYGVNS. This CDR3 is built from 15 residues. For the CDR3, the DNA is TGTGCCAGCAGTGAATCAGGGGGGATGAACACTGAAGCTTTCTTT. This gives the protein CASSESGGMNTEAFF.

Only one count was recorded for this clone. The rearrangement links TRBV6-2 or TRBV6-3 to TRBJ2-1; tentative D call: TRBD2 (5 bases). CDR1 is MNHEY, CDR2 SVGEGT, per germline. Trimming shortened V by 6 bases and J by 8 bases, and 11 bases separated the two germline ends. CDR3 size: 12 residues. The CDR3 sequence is CASSSVGDEQFF. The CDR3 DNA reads TGTGCCAGCAGCTCAGTCGGGGATGAGCAGTTCTTC.

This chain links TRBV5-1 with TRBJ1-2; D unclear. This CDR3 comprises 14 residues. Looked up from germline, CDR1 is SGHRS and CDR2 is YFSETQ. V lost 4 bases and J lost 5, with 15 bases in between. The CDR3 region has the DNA TGCGCCAGCAGCCTGGAGGAGCCTAGGTATGGCTACACCTTC. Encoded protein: CASSLEEPRYGYTF. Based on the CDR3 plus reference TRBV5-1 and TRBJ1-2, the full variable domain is KAGVTQTPRYLIKTRGQQVTLSCSPISGHRSVSWYQQTPGQGLQFLFEYFSETQRNKGNFPGRFSGRQFSNSRSEMNVSTLELGDSALYLCASSLEEPRYGYTFGSGTRLTVV.

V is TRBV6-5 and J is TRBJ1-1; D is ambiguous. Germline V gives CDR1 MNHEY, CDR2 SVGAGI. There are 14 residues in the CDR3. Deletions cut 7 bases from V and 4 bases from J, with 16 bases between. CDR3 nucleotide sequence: TGTGCCAGCATTCGGCAGGAGGGAGGCACTGAAGCTTTCTTT. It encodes CASIRQEGGTEAFF.

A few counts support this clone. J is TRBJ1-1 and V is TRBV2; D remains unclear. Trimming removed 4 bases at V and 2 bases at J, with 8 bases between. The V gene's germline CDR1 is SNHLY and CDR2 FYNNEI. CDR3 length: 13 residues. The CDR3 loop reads CASSGGVNTEAFF. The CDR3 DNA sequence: TGTGCCAGCAGTGGTGGGGTTAACACTGAAGCTTTCTTT.

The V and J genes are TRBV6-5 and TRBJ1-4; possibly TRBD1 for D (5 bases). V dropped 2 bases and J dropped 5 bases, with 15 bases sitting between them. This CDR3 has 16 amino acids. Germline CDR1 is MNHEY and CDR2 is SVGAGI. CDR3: CASSYIGQGENEKLFF. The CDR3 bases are TGTGCCAGCAGTTACATCGGGCAGGGCGAGAATGAAAAACTGTTTTTT.

The CDR3 here is CASSLQGHTEAFF. CDR3 DNA sequence: TGTGCCAGCAGCCTACAGGGACACACTGAAGCTTTCTTT. This chain connects TRBV7-3 to TRBJ1-1; D perhaps matches TRBD1 (6 bases). The CDR3 sequence is 13 residues long. Germline CDR1 SGHTA, CDR2 FQGTGA. The V end lost 5 bases, the J end lost 3 bases, and 10 bases lay between the germline ends.

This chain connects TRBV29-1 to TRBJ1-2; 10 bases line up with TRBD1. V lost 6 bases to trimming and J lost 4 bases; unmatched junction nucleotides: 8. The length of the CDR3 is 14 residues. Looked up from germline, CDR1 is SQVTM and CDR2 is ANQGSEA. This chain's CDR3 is CSVSRTGGSYGYTF. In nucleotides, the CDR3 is TGCAGCGTCTCGAGGACAGGGGGGAGCTATGGCTACACCTTC.

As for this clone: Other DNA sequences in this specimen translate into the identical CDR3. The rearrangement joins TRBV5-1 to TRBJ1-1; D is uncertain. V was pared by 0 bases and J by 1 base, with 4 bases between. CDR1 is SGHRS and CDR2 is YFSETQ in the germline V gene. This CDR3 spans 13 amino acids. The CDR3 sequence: CASSLAGNTEAFF. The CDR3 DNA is TGCGCCAGCAGCTTGGCCGGGAACACTGAAGCTTTCTTT.

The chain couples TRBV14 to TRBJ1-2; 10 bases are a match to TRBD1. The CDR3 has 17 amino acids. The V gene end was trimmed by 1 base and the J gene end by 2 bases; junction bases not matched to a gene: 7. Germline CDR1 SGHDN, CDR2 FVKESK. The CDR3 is CASSQGGQGPPNYGYTF. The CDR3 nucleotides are TGTGCCAGCAGCCAAGGGGGACAGGGGCCACCCAACTATGGCTACACCTTC.

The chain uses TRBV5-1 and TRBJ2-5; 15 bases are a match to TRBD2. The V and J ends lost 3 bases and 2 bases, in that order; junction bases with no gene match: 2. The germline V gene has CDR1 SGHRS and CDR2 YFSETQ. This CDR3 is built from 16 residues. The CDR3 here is CASSSGLAGGQETQYF. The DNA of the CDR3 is TGCGCCAGCAGCTCCGGACTAGCGGGGGGGCAAGAGACCCAGTACTTC.

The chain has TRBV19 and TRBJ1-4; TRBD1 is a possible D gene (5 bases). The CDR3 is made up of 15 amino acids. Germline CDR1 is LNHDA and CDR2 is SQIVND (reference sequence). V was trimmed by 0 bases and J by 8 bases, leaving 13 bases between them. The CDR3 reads CASSIDRGKGEKLFF. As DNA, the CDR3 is TGTGCCAGTAGTATAGATCGGGGGAAGGGGGAAAAACTGTTTTTT.

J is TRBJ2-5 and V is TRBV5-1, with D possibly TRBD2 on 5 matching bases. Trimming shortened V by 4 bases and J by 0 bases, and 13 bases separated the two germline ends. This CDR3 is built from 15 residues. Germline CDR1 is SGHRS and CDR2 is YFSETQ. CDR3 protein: CASSVLAEYQETQYF. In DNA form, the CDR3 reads TGCGCCAGCAGCGTCCTAGCCGAGTACCAAGAGACCCAGTACTTC.

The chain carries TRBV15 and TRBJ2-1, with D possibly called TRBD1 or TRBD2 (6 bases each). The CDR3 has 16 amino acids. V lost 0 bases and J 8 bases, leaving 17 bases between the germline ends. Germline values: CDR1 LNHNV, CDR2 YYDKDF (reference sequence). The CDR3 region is CATSRELGGRGDEQFF. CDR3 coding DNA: TGTGCCACCAGCAGAGAATTAGGGGGGCGAGGAGATGAGCAGTTCTTC.

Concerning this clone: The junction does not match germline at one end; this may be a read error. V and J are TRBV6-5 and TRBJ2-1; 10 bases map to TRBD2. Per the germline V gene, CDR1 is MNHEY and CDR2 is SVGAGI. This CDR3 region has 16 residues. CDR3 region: CASSYSRGAGGPSWVF. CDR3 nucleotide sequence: TGTGCCAGCAGTTACTCACGTGGAGCGGGAGGGCCCTCGTGGGTCTTC.

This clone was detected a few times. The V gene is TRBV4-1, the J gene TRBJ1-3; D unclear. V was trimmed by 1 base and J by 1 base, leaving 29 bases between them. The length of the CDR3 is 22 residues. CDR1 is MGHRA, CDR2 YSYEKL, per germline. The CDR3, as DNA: TGCGCCAGCAGCCAAGGACGGTTAGGCATCTCCCGTCGGCCTGATTCTGGAAACACCATATATTTT. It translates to CASSQGRLGISRRPDSGNTIYF.

The CDR3 region has the DNA TGTGCCAGTAGTGAGACGGGAGGAAACACCATATATTTT. Its translation: CASSETGGNTIYF. The rearrangement links TRBV19 to TRBJ1-3, with D hard to call. The CDR3 is 13 residues long. V lost 5 bases, J lost 4 bases, and 9 bases lay in between. In germline, CDR1 is LNHDA, CDR2 SQIVND (reference sequence).

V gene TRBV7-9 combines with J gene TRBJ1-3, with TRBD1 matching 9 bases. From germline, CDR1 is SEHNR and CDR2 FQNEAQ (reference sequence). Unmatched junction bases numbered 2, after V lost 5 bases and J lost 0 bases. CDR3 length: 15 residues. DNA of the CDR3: TGTGCCAGCAGCGGGGACAGGGACTCTGGAAACACCATATATTTT. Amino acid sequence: CASSGDRDSGNTIYF.

CDR3 in DNA: TGTGCCAGCAGTTACAACAGAGATTCACCCCTCCACTTT. Its protein product is CASSYNRDSPLHF. The chain links TRBV6-2 or TRBV6-3 to TRBJ1-6; D not certain. CDR1 is MNHEY, CDR2 SVGEGT, per germline. V lost 2 bases to trimming and J lost 8 bases, with 7 bases between them. The CDR3 runs 13 residues.

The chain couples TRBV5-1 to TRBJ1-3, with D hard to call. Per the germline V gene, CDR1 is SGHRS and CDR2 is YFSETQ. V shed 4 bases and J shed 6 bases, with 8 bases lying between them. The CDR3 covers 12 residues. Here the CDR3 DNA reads TGCGCCAGCAGCGGCGGGTCAAACACCATATATTTT. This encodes CASSGGSNTIYF.

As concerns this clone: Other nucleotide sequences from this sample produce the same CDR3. CDR3 nucleotides: TGTGCCAGCAGTTCGCTGGGCAATCAGCCCCAGCATTTT. It codes for CASSSLGNQPQHF. The chain employs TRBV6-2 or TRBV6-3 and TRBJ1-5; no reliable D call. The CDR3 spans 13 residues. Looked up from germline, CDR1 is MNHEY and CDR2 is SVGEGT. Trimming removed 4 bases at V and 2 bases at J, with 6 bases between.